A selection of T cell receptor beta chains follows, all from one sample in a study of T cells in tuberculosis. Measured with immunoSEQ multiplex PCR; TCRdb has only the in-frame clones, and not every one. The table lists about 44,000 clones, 90% to 95% of them singletons, with 6.5% to 9.5% in the top ten. The sample comprised PBMCs. The receptors were sampled from a donor between 10 and 29 years old with latent tuberculosis or without tuberculosis infection. Both conserved end residues are part of each CDR3. A D gene is named only where the DNA matches it firmly.

CDR3,DNA,J,D,V
CAGQTYNSPLHF,TGTGCCGGCCAGACCTATAATTCACCCCTCCACTTT,TRBJ1-6,-,TRBV6-6
CASSELGANYGYTF,TGTGCCAGCAGTGAATTGGGAGCAAACTATGGCTACACCTTC,TRBJ1-2,-,TRBV25-1
CASSPGQGVYEQYF,TGTGCCAGCAGCCCGGGACAGGGTGTCTACGAGCAGTACTTC,TRBJ2-7,TRBD1,TRBV5-6
CASSLGSGGRTDTQYF,TGTGCCAGCAGCTTAGGAAGCGGGGGGCGCACAGATACGCAGTATTTT,TRBJ2-3,TRBD2,TRBV11-2
CATSRDRNTEAFF,TGTGCCACCAGTAGGGACAGAAACACTGAAGCTTTCTTT,TRBJ1-1,TRBD1,TRBV15
CAGGFGSYTDTQYF,TGTGCTGGAGGTTTTGGGAGTTACACAGATACGCAGTATTTT,TRBJ2-3,-,TRBV30
CASSLSSGGGTEAFF,TGTGCCAGCAGTTTATCGAGTGGGGGAGGGACTGAAGCTTTCTTT,TRBJ1-1,-,TRBV27
CASSESSGNTIYF,TGTGCCAGCAGCGAGAGCTCTGGAAACACCATATATTTT,TRBJ1-3,-,TRBV7-6
CASSEGLGPQGEQYF,TGCGCCAGCAGTGAGGGTCTCGGTCCACAGGGCGAGCAGTACTTC,TRBJ2-7,-,TRBV10-1
CASSLSSGINTGELFF,TGTGCCAGCAGTTTGAGTAGCGGCATTAACACCGGGGAGCTGTTTTTT,TRBJ2-2,-,TRBV27
CASSPVAGGNEQYF,TGTGCCAGCTCACCCGTGGCAGGGGGTAACGAGCAGTACTTC,TRBJ2-7,TRBD1,TRBV18
CASSDQGGTRSYTF,TGTGCCAGCAGTGATCAGGGAGGGACGAGGAGCTACACCTTC,TRBJ1-2,-,TRBV2
CASSFPSPATGSTDTQYF,TGTGCCAGCAGTTTTCCCTCCCCCGCCACGGGAAGCACAGATACGCAGTATTTT,TRBJ2-3,-,TRBV28
CASSFGGRSTDTQYF,TGCGCCAGCAGCTTCGGGGGGCGAAGCACAGATACGCAGTATTTT,TRBJ2-3,-,TRBV5-1
CASSSPQGAVMWYEQYF,TGTGCCAGCAGTTCCCCCCAGGGGGCGGTGATGTGGTACGAGCAGTACTTC,TRBJ2-7,TRBD1,TRBV27
CASSDRTSRRSYNEQFF,TGTGCCAGCAGTGATCGGACTAGCAGACGCTCCTACAATGAGCAGTTCTTC,TRBJ2-1,TRBD2,TRBV2
CASVDSSSYEQYF,TGTGCCAGTGTGGACTCTAGCTCCTACGAGCAGTACTTC,TRBJ2-7,-,TRBV19
CASRSLSEKLFF,TGTGCCAGCAGATCCCTCTCTGAAAAACTGTTTTTT,TRBJ1-4,-,TRBV6-1
CASRLGRNTEAFF,TGTGCCAGCAGACTAGGGAGGAACACTGAAGCTTTCTTT,TRBJ1-1,-,TRBV27
CASSLKAGVGETQYF,TGCGCCAGCAGCTTGAAGGCGGGAGTCGGAGAGACCCAGTACTTC,TRBJ2-5,TRBD2,TRBV5-1
CASSPAKRSNTGELFF,TGTGCCAGCAGCCCTGCTAAGAGGTCGAACACCGGGGAGCTGTTTTTT,TRBJ2-2,-,TRBV25-1
CASRLTSGGAHEQYF,TGCGCCAGCAGATTGACTAGCGGGGGGGCTCACGAGCAGTACTTC,TRBJ2-7,TRBD2,TRBV10-2
CASSQIAGESYEQYF,TGTGCCAGCAGCCAAATAGCGGGAGAGTCCTACGAGCAGTACTTC,TRBJ2-7,TRBD2,TRBV4-2
CASSPSTGPIDQPQHF,TGTGCCAGCTCACCGTCGACAGGGCCGATAGATCAGCCCCAGCATTTT,TRBJ1-5,TRBD1,TRBV18
CAWSRLAGVNEQFF,TGTGCCTGGAGCCGACTAGCGGGAGTTAATGAGCAGTTCTTC,TRBJ2-1,TRBD2,TRBV30
CASSSTGTTNYGYTF,TGCGCCAGCAGCTCTACCGGGACAACGAACTATGGCTACACCTTC,TRBJ1-2,-,TRBV5-1
CASSSNPLGTDTQYF,TGTGCCAGCAGTTCCAACCCACTAGGCACAGATACGCAGTATTTT,TRBJ2-3,-,TRBV6-5
CASSIGTEGTEAFF,TGTGCCAGCAGCATCGGGACAGAGGGAACTGAAGCTTTCTTT,TRBJ1-1,TRBD1,TRBV5-4
CASSAPDRGVGETQYF,TGTGCCAGCAGTGCGCCTGACAGGGGAGTTGGAGAGACCCAGTACTTC,TRBJ2-5,TRBD1,TRBV25-1
CASSLEATVEAFF,TGTGCCAGCAGCTTAGAGGCGACAGTCGAAGCTTTCTTT,TRBJ1-1,-,TRBV13
CASSSRRAGGEEQFF,TGTGCCAGCAGCTCCCGGAGGGCCGGAGGGGAAGAGCAGTTCTTC,TRBJ2-1,-,TRBV9
CAWSPGGGYEQYF,TGTGCCTGGAGTCCGGGGGGAGGTTACGAGCAGTACTTC,TRBJ2-7,TRBD2,TRBV30
CASSPLSSRDSRRYTF,TGTGCCAGCAGCCCACTCTCATCCCGGGACAGCCGACGCTACACCTTC,TRBJ1-2,TRBD1,TRBV5-6
CASSAPVTGELFF,TGTGCCAGCAGCGCCCCTGTGACCGGGGAGCTGTTTTTT,TRBJ2-2,-,TRBV9
CAIALQVYTEAFF,TGTGCCATAGCTTTACAGGTTTACACTGAAGCTTTCTTT,TRBJ1-1,-,TRBV6-1
CASTPPRNTGELFF,TGTGCCAGCACCCCTCCCCGGAACACCGGGGAGCTGTTTTTT,TRBJ2-2,-,TRBV28
CASSIRTSVDNEQFF,TGTGCCAGCAGTATCCGGACTAGCGTAGACAATGAGCAGTTCTTC,TRBJ2-1,TRBD2,TRBV25-1
CASSFPAGLAGGRRELFF,TGTGCCAGCAGTTTCCCCGCCGGACTAGCGGGGGGTCGGCGGGAGCTGTTTTTT,TRBJ2-2,TRBD2,TRBV27
CASSESAGGLLYEQYF,TGCGCCAGCAGTGAGTCAGCGGGAGGGCTCTTATACGAGCAGTACTTC,TRBJ2-7,TRBD2,TRBV10-2
CASSLTGGETYEQYF,TGTGCCAGCAGCTTAACCGGGGGGGAAACCTACGAGCAGTACTTC,TRBJ2-7,TRBD2,TRBV11-2
CASSLNSGTGLGYTF,TGTGCCAGCAGCTTGAATTCCGGGACAGGGCTTGGCTACACCTTC,TRBJ1-2,TRBD1,TRBV5-6
CASSLVGGLHGNTIYF,TGCGCCAGCAGCTTGGTCGGGGGGCTTCATGGAAACACCATATATTTT,TRBJ1-3,-,TRBV5-1
CASSLGGSSGYTF,TGTGCCAGCAGCTTGGGAGGGAGTAGTGGCTACACCTTC,TRBJ1-2,-,TRBV5-6
CASSTGSSYNEQFF,TGTGCCAGCAGCACAGGGAGCTCCTACAATGAGCAGTTCTTC,TRBJ2-1,-,TRBV5-4
CASSYMGQVPDTQYF,TGTGCCAGCAGTTACATGGGACAGGTTCCAGATACGCAGTATTTT,TRBJ2-3,TRBD1,TRBV6-5
CASSWAGDEHIGYTF,TGTGCCAGCAGCTGGGCGGGAGATGAGCATATCGGCTACACCTTC,TRBJ1-2,-,TRBV7-8
CASSPGQGTGPPLHF,TGTGCCAGCTCACCGGGACAGGGCACCGGGCCACCCCTCCACTTT,TRBJ1-6,TRBD1,TRBV18
CASSPRDRAALNTEAFF,TGTGCCAGCAGCCCCCGGGACAGGGCTGCTTTGAACACTGAAGCTTTCTTT,TRBJ1-1,TRBD1,TRBV13
CSVWDRGNTEAFF,TGCAGCGTATGGGACAGGGGGAACACTGAAGCTTTCTTT,TRBJ1-1,TRBD1,TRBV29-1